This TCR beta chain derives from a study of T cells after yellow fever vaccination. Study information: Preparation of fractions with low cell numbers was performed using SMART-Seq v4 Ultra Low Input.

Findings and caveats of the study: Clonotype sharing between CD4 and CD8 compartments was small. Re-detected after boosting: most primary clones, more than 95% of CD4 and about 85% of CD8.

V dropped 5 bases and J dropped 0 bases, with 9 bases sitting between them. The CDR3 contains 14 residues. Germline-derived CDR1 and CDR2 are SGHRS and YFSETQ. 5'RACE template switching produced TCR cDNA carrying a universal primer site and UMIs. TCRdb re-called the 5' RACE reads with MiXCR, one entry per CDR3 protein. The sample has hundreds of thousands of distinct CDR3 sequences, about 12% seen once. As for this clonotype: The antigen remains undetermined.

The clonotype originates from a young man who received the YFV17D yellow fever vaccine. J is TRBJ2-1 and V is TRBV5-1; D call uncertain. The sample consisted of PBMCs, taken on the day of the yellow fever booster vaccination. Written as DNA, the CDR3 is TGCGCCAGCAGATATGAAAGCTCCTACAATGAGCAGTTCTTC. Amino acid sequence: CASRYESSYNEQFF.